The T cell receptor (beta chain) under discussion was sequenced for a study of OX40 agonist ivuxolimab in advanced cancers. Broader study findings: Expanded clones tended on average to be more numerous among CD8+ T cells than CD4+.

Germline V lookup: CDR1 MNHEY, CDR2 SMNVEV (reference sequence). This CDR3 region has 15 residues. Trimming took 8 bases from V and 0 from J; bases not matched to a gene: 9. As regards this clone: Its target is not known.

Only in-frame clones appear in the TCRdb table, and some are missing; sequencing was by immunoSEQ multiplex PCR. The sample shows tens of thousands of clones, about 83% of them seen only once. Samples of blood were obtained at baseline, on cycle 4 day 1, and on cycle 7 day 1. The chain employs TRBV27 and TRBJ2-7; 8 bases fit TRBD2. The TCR originated in an adult with an advanced solid tumor such as melanoma, head and neck, liver or kidney cancer. The sample was CD4+ or CD8+ T cells sorted from blood, taken in a trial of the OX40 agonist ivuxolimab. This CDR3 is CASSSSSGGSYEQYF. The CDR3 region has the DNA TGTGCCAGCTCATCGTCGAGCGGGGGCTCCTACGAGCAGTACTTC.